Sequencing of this T cell receptor (beta chain) was carried out in a study of cytomegalovirus exposure and HLA in healthy donors. Comments on this clone: Its antigen remains unidentified.

Germline loops: CDR1 MNHEY, CDR2 SVGAGI. Trimming took 5 bases from V and 3 from J; bases not matched to a gene: 9. CDR3 length: 15 amino acids. Regarding the study as a whole: The majority of TCR sequences were rare, yet some public TCRs appeared in many donors.

The protocol was immunoSEQ multiplex PCR, while the TCRdb copy is restricted to in-frame clones and leaves out a portion. The profile shows approximately 100,000 clones, roughly 87% of them singletons. The sequence was collected from a man aged 18-30 years in good health and CMV-seropositive. Sequences were obtained from PBMCs. The chain couples TRBV6-5 to TRBJ1-1, with 7 bases fitting TRBD1. CDR3 bases: TGTGCCAGCAGTACAACAGGGGTCCGAGACACTGAAGCTTTCTTT. This encodes CASSTTGVRDTEAFF.